The 30 T cell receptor beta chains presented below share a single source sample, sequenced in a study of shared clonotypes between healthy human individuals. Repertoires were generated with immunoSEQ multiplex PCR, while TCRdb's copy carries only in-frame clones and drops some. The repertoire has fewer than 1.6 million clones, approximately 98.5% of them found once; the top ten carry 0.36%. Sequencing used naive CD4+ T cells sorted from blood. The subset: CD45RA+ positively selected. The receptors here all came from a man aged 25 to 45 in good health.

This chain links TRBV19 with TRBJ1-1; 8 bases fit TRBD1. The CDR3 loop spans 16 amino acids. The germline V gene has CDR1 LNHDA and CDR2 SQIVND (reference sequence). J was trimmed by 5 bases and V by 1 base; bases with no gene match: 9. CDR3 residues: CASSIGAGQGGTEAFF. CDR3 coding DNA: TGTGCCAGTAGTATAGGCGCAGGACAGGGAGGGACTGAAGCTTTCTTT.

The rearrangement links TRBV4-3 to TRBJ2-1; D not resolved. CDR1 is LGHNA and CDR2 is YSLEER in the germline V gene. The CDR3 contains 17 residues. V dropped 0 bases and J dropped 0 bases, with 12 bases sitting between them. The CDR3 protein is CASSQDLGKSSYNEQFF. The CDR3 DNA is TGCGCCAGCAGCCAAGATTTGGGGAAGAGCTCCTACAATGAGCAGTTCTTC.

This chain links TRBV10-3 with TRBJ1-2; no definite D call. Germline lookup yields CDR1 ENHRY and CDR2 SYGVKD. The CDR3 contains 11 residues. Trimming removed 8 bases at V and 4 bases at J, with 8 bases between. The CDR3 spells CAIAGIYGYTF. The DNA of the CDR3 is TGTGCCATCGCGGGGATCTATGGCTACACCTTC.

J is TRBJ2-7 and V is TRBV11-2, with 9 bases lining up with TRBD2. V lost 4 bases to trimming and J lost 0 bases; unmatched junction nucleotides: 7. Germline V lookup: CDR1 SGHAT, CDR2 FQNNGV. This CDR3 has 16 residues. The chain's CDR3 is CASSSEGLAHSYEQYF. In DNA form, the CDR3 reads TGTGCCAGCAGCTCCGAAGGACTAGCGCACTCCTACGAGCAGTACTTC.

In this sample, this clone turned up once. This sequence joins TRBV6-1 and TRBJ2-7; D unresolved. V was pared by 3 bases and J by 2 bases, with 8 bases between. Germline lookup yields CDR1 MNHNS and CDR2 SASEGT. CDR3 length: 13 residues. CDR3 amino acids: CASSEARPYEQYF. The CDR3 region has the DNA TGTGCCAGCAGTGAGGCCAGACCCTACGAGCAGTACTTC.

The gene calls are TRBV9 and TRBJ2-1, with a weak D call TRBD2 (6 bases). Trimming removed 0 bases at V and 6 bases at J, with 19 bases between. Germline V lookup: CDR1 SGDLS, CDR2 YYNGEE. The CDR3 loop spans 17 amino acids. In DNA form, the CDR3 reads TGTGCCAGCAGCGTAGCCCTTCTAGCGCCGGATTTCAATGAGCAGTTCTTC. Its translation: CASSVALLAPDFNEQFF.

The CDR3 region is CASSVGWVTGELFF. The CDR3 bases are TGTGCCAGCAGCGTAGGTTGGGTCACCGGGGAGCTGTTTTTT. The chain is built from TRBV9 and TRBJ2-2; D is unclear. From germline, CDR1 is SGDLS and CDR2 YYNGEE. This CDR3 has 14 amino acids. V lost 0 bases to trimming and J lost 4 bases, with 7 bases between them.

The chain uses TRBV5-1 and TRBJ2-1, with 14 nucleotides matching TRBD2. Trimming at V came to 0 bases and at J to 2 bases, leaving 4 bases not matched to a gene. This CDR3 spans 18 amino acids. Germline loops: CDR1 SGHRS, CDR2 YFSETQ. The DNA of the CDR3 is TGCGCCAGCAGCTTGGGACTAGCGGGAGGGTTGGCCTACAATGAGCAGTTCTTC. Amino acids: CASSLGLAGGLAYNEQFF.

The chain links TRBV5-4 to TRBJ1-5; a possible D gene is TRBD1 (6 bases). V dropped 4 bases and J dropped 1 base, with 12 bases sitting between them. CDR1 is SGHNT, CDR2 YYREEE, per germline (reference sequence). The CDR3 has 15 amino acids. CDR3 coding DNA: TGTGCCAGCAGCCCAGGGGACGGAAGCAATCAGCCCCAGCATTTT. Protein: CASSPGDGSNQPQHF.

In regard to this clone: Other nucleotide sequences from this sample produce the same CDR3. The gene calls are TRBV5-1 and TRBJ1-1; D is unclear. The germline V and J ends were trimmed by 2 bases and 4 bases, with 3 bases remaining between them. CDR3 size: 11 residues. Germline-derived CDR1 and CDR2 are SGHRS and YFSETQ. This chain's CDR3 is CASSFGTEAFF. DNA of the CDR3: TGCGCCAGCAGCTTTGGCACTGAAGCTTTCTTT.

This clone was observed a single time. This rearrangement joins TRBV7-9 to TRBJ1-3; possibly TRBD1 for D (6 bases). The CDR3 consists of 16 residues. Germline CDR1 is SEHNR and CDR2 is FQNEAQ (reference sequence). V lost 3 bases, J lost 0 bases, and 12 bases lay in between. The DNA for the CDR3 is TGTGCCAGCAGCTTGTACACAGGGAGCTCTGGAAACACCATATATTTT. Its translation is CASSLYTGSSGNTIYF.

The chain uses TRBV7-9 and TRBJ1-1, with unresolved D. Germline V gene lookup returns CDR1 SEHNR and CDR2 FQNEAQ (reference sequence). There are 14 residues in the CDR3. V was cut by 7 bases and J by 7 bases, with 19 bases left in between. The CDR3 DNA reads as TGTGCCAGCACCAAACCCTTTCTTGCCGGTGAAGCTTTCTTT. Protein sequence: CASTKPFLAGEAFF.

This chain connects TRBV5-1 to TRBJ2-7; D might be TRBD1 (5 bases). This CDR3 is built from 14 residues. Per the germline V gene, CDR1 is SGHRS and CDR2 is YFSETQ. V shed 1 base and J shed 3 bases, with 11 bases lying between them. CDR3 DNA sequence: TGCGCCAGCAGCTTGTTTCCAGGGATCTACGAGCAGTACTTC. Encoded protein: CASSLFPGIYEQYF.

The chain carries TRBV5-1 and TRBJ2-7; either TRBD1 or TRBD2 may fit D (6 bases each). V shed 7 bases and J shed 2 bases, with 19 bases lying between them. This CDR3 is 15 amino acids long. Germline CDR1 reads SGHRS; CDR2 reads YFSETQ. In DNA, the CDR3 is TGCGCCAGCGGGTTAGGAGGGGGTGGCACCTACGAGCAGTACTTC. Translated: CASGLGGGGTYEQYF.

The chain joins TRBV19 to TRBJ1-2; no definite D call. Germline CDR1 LNHDA, CDR2 SQIVND (reference sequence). This CDR3 has 14 amino acids. Trimming stripped 5 bases from V and 8 bases from J, with 18 bases between. DNA for the CDR3: TGTGCCAGTAGTCGACCTTTCCCGACGTTCGGCTACACCTTC. This translates into CASSRPFPTFGYTF.

The J gene is TRBJ2-7, the V gene TRBV29-1; D possibly corresponds to TRBD1 (6 bases). V shed 7 bases and J shed 2 bases, with 18 bases lying between them. CDR3 length equals 14 residues. Germline V gene lookup returns CDR1 SQVTM and CDR2 ANQGSEA. The CDR3 spells CSASAGDSAYEQYF. The DNA for the CDR3 is TGCAGCGCCTCTGCAGGGGATTCGGCCTACGAGCAGTACTTC.

The gene calls are TRBV14 and TRBJ2-7; 11 bases match TRBD2. The junction had 10 bases not matched to a gene; V was cut back by 0 bases and J by 3 bases. Per germline, CDR1 SGHDN and CDR2 FVKESK. The CDR3 consists of 18 residues. The CDR3: CASSQDILGTSGYYEQYF. The CDR3 DNA sequence: TGTGCCAGCAGCCAAGATATTTTAGGGACTAGCGGATACTACGAGCAGTACTTC.

The chain combines TRBV7-2 with TRBJ2-7; maybe TRBD1 (5 bases). Germline V gene sequence: CDR1 SGHTA, CDR2 FQGNSA. The CDR3 has 12 residues. V lost 5 bases and J lost 4, with 9 bases in between. The CDR3 bases are TGTGCCAGCAGCAAGACAGATTACGAGCAGTACTTC. Protein sequence: CASSKTDYEQYF.

J is TRBJ2-3 and V is TRBV7-8; a weak D match, TRBD2 (6 bases). Germline loops: CDR1 SGHVS, CDR2 FQNEAQ. The V end was cut by 5 bases, the J end by 2 bases, with 20 bases between. The CDR3 sequence is 17 residues long. In DNA, the CDR3 is TGTGCCAGCAGCCCTCAATTAGGGGACTCTCCCACAGATACGCAGTATTTT. Amino acids: CASSPQLGDSPTDTQYF.

This sequence joins TRBV9 and TRBJ2-1; 9 nucleotides match TRBD2. Losses at the gene ends were 0 bases for V and 2 bases for J; bases not matched to a gene: 6. This CDR3 is 17 amino acids long. Germline V gives CDR1 SGDLS, CDR2 YYNGEE. The CDR3 coding sequence is TGTGCCAGCAGCGTAGGGCTAGCGGGAACTGCCTACAATGAGCAGTTCTTC. Amino acids: CASSVGLAGTAYNEQFF.

Only one count was recorded for this clone. The chain carries TRBV19 and TRBJ1-5; the match to TRBD1 covers 9 bases. CDR3 length: 15 amino acids. Germline V CDR1 and CDR2: LNHDA, SQIVND (reference sequence). The V segment lost 5 bases and the J segment 4 bases; nucleotides outside the gene matches: 6. The CDR3 loop is CASSGTGQGNQPQHF. The CDR3 nucleotides are TGTGCCAGTAGTGGGACGGGACAGGGAAATCAGCCCCAGCATTTT.

This CDR3 reads CASSLNGGSPDTQYF. The CDR3 nucleotides read TGTGCCAGCAGCTTAAACGGCGGGAGCCCAGATACGCAGTATTTT. This chain links TRBV7-3 with TRBJ2-3; TRBD2 matches at 7 bases. Germline V gives CDR1 SGHTA, CDR2 FQGTGA. J was trimmed by 4 bases and V by 1 base; bases with no gene match: 5. The CDR3 length is 15 residues.

The V and J genes are TRBV18 and TRBJ2-3, with D hard to call. V dropped 6 bases and J dropped 0 bases, with 7 bases sitting between them. Germline values: CDR1 KGHSH, CDR2 LQKENI. The CDR3 is 13 residues long. The CDR3 region is CASSFGSTDTQYF. The CDR3 DNA reads as TGTGCCAGCTCCTTCGGCAGCACAGATACGCAGTATTTT. Supplemented by reference TRBV18 and TRBJ2-3, the full variable domain reads NAGVMQNPRHLVRRRGQEARLRCSPMKGHSHVYWYRQLPEEGLKFMVYLQKENIIDESGMPKERFSAEFPKEGPSILRIQQVVRGDSAAYFCASSFGSTDTQYFGPGTRLTVL.

This clone was counted once. The V gene is TRBV9, the J gene TRBJ2-1, with 7 nucleotides matching TRBD2. Germline CDR1 and CDR2: SGDLS and YYNGEE. V was pared by 1 base and J by 2 bases, with 3 bases of the junction left unmatched. CDR3 size: 15 residues. CDR3 sequence reads: CASSVLADAYNEQFF. The CDR3 DNA follows: TGTGCCAGCAGCGTACTAGCGGATGCCTACAATGAGCAGTTCTTC.

V gene TRBV7-2 combines with J gene TRBJ2-7, with TRBD2 identical over 7 bases. Germline V CDR1 and CDR2: SGHTA, FQGNSA. The V gene end was trimmed by 4 bases and the J gene end by 2 bases; junction bases not matched to a gene: 5. The CDR3 length is 14 residues. The CDR3 loop reads CASSSSSGPYEQYF. The CDR3 bases are TGTGCCAGCAGCTCGTCTAGCGGCCCCTACGAGCAGTACTTC.

This clone was detected a few times. The rearrangement joins TRBV28 to TRBJ2-5; the D is unclear. The V end lost 8 bases, the J end lost 1 base, and 11 bases lay between the germline ends. Germline V gene lookup returns CDR1 MDHEN and CDR2 SYDVKM. This CDR3 is 13 amino acids long. CDR3 coding DNA: TGTGCCAGCGGAGACCGGGTCCAAGAGACCCAGTACTTC. This encodes CASGDRVQETQYF. Filled out from reference TRBV28 and TRBJ2-5, the complete variable domain reads DVKVTQSSRYLVKRTGEKVFLECVQDMDHENMFWYRQDPGLGLRLIYFSYDVKMKEKGDIPEGYSVSREKKERFSLILESASTNQTSMYLCASGDRVQETQYFGPGTRLLVL.

The chain is built from TRBV6-6 and TRBJ2-1; 13 bases line up with TRBD2. The CDR3 loop spans 16 amino acids. V dropped 3 bases and J dropped 8; count of bases not matched to a gene: 7. Germline V lookup: CDR1 MNHNY, CDR2 SVGAGI (reference sequence). The CDR3 sequence: CASSYIVGLAGDEQFF. For the CDR3, the DNA is TGTGCCAGCAGTTATATTGTTGGACTAGCGGGAGATGAGCAGTTCTTC.

The V gene is TRBV19, the J gene TRBJ2-4; tentatively, D is TRBD2 (5 bases). The CDR3 totals 15 residues. CDR1 and CDR2 (germline): LNHDA, SQIVND (reference sequence). The V end was cut by 8 bases, the J end by 4 bases, with 18 bases between. Here the CDR3 reads CASGSPGRSKNIQYF. The DNA of the CDR3 is TGTGCCAGTGGGAGTCCGGGCCGGTCTAAAAACATTCAGTACTTC. The entire variable domain, with the rest obtained from reference TRBV19 and TRBJ2-4, is as follows: DGGITQSPKYLFRKEGQNVTLSCEQNLNHDAMYWYRQDPGQGLRLIYYSQIVNDFQKGDIAEGYSVSREKKESFPLTVTSAQKNPTAFYLCASGSPGRSKNIQYFGAGTRLSVL.

J is TRBJ2-2 and V is TRBV2; 12 bases map to TRBD2. Trimming took 8 bases from V and 7 from J; bases not matched to a gene: 5. CDR3 size: 14 residues. Looked up from germline, CDR1 is SNHLY and CDR2 is FYNNEI. CDR3 residues: CASHGLAGRGELFF. The CDR3 DNA follows: TGTGCCAGCCATGGACTAGCGGGGCGCGGGGAGCTGTTTTTT.

The CDR3 DNA is TGTGCCAGCAGCCACCCCGGGGTCGGTTACGAGCAGTACTTC. Translation gives CASSHPGVGYEQYF. The chain couples TRBV14 to TRBJ2-7, with TRBD2 as a possible D gene (5 bases). This CDR3 has 14 residues. V lost 3 bases to trimming and J lost 4 bases, with 13 bases between them. Germline lookup yields CDR1 SGHDN and CDR2 FVKESK. Looking up the rest from reference TRBV14 and TRBJ2-7 gives the full variable domain: EAGVTQFPSHSVIEKGQTVTLRCDPISGHDNLYWYRRVMGKEIKFLLHFVKESKQDESGMPNNRFLAERTGGTYSTLKVQPAELEDSGVYFCASSHPGVGYEQYFGPGTRLTVT.